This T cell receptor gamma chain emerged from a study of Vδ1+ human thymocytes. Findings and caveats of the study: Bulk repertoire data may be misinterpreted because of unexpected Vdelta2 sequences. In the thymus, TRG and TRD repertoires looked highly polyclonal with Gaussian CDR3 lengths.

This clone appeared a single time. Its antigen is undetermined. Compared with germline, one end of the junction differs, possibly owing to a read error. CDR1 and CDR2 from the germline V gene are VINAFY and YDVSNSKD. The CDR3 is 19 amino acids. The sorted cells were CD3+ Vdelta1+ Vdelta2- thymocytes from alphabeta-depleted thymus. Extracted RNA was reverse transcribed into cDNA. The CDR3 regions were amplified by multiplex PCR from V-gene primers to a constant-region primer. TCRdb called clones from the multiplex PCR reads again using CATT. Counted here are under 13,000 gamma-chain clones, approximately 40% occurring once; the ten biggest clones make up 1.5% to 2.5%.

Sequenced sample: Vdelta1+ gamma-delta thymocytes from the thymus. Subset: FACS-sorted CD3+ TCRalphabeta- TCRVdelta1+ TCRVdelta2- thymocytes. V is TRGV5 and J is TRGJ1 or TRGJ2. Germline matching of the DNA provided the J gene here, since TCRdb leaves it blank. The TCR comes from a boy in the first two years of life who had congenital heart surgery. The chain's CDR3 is CATWDSAAAIRCANYRKLF. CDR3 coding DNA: TGTGCCACCTGGGACAGCGCCGCGGCGATTAGGTGTGCGAATTATAGGAAACTCTTT.